One and the same sample provided the 27 T cell receptor beta chains below, sequenced in a study of T-cell reconstitution after alpha-beta-depleted transplantation in children. This sample's TCRbeta library carried unique molecular identifier barcodes. TCRdb itself ran the PCR reads through MiXCR, one entry per CDR3 protein. The sample contains over 120,000 distinct CDR3 sequences, around 9% of which appear only once. This specimen consisted of PBMCs, mostly from graft donor cells, obtained 180 days after TCRalphabeta/CD19-depleted stem cell transplant. The receptors here all came from a female patient aged 2 to 10 who had a stem cell transplant for congenital amegakaryocytic thrombocytopenia, so the T cells may come from the graft donor.

Only a few counts were recorded for this clonotype. V and J are TRBV20-1 and TRBJ1-4; no definite D call. Trimming took off 0 bases at V and 0 bases at J, with 17 bases between the two ends. Looked up from germline, CDR1 is DFQATT and CDR2 is SNEGSKA (reference sequence). The CDR3 is 18 amino acids. The CDR3 nucleotides read TGCAGTGCTAGAGATCTGGTACTCGCCGGTGCAACTAATGAAAAACTGTTTTTT. Translation: CSARDLVLAGATNEKLFF.

Ten or more counts support this clonotype. The V call is TRBV21-1, the J call TRBJ1-6; the table's D call of TRBD1 was not tested on the DNA. TRBV21-1 is given as a pseudogene. The CDR3 runs to 15 residues. CDR3 nucleotides: TGTGCCAGCAGCAAAGGACGGGAAGATAATTCACCCCTCCACTTT. It encodes CASSKGREDNSPLHF.

This clonotype has a count of ten or more. V and J are TRBV6-2 or TRBV6-3 and TRBJ1-1, with a tentative D call TRBD1 (5 bases). The CDR3 is 17 amino acids. Trimming removed 7 bases at V and 0 bases at J, with 21 bases between. Germline assignment: CDR1 MNHEY and CDR2 SVGEGT. CDR3 nucleotide sequence: TGTGCCAGCAATTTACCCCCAGGGCGAGTATTGAACACTGAAGCTTTCTTT. Translation gives CASNLPPGRVLNTEAFF.

This clonotype was observed at least ten times. This chain links TRBV5-1 with TRBJ2-2, with no clear D. The CDR3 consists of 14 residues. Germline V gene data show CDR1 as SGHRS and CDR2 as YFSETQ. V lost 4 bases and J 5 bases, leaving 12 bases between the germline ends. The CDR3 DNA follows: TGCGCCAGCAGCCCCCCGTTGGCTACCGGGGAGCTGTTTTTT. It yields the protein CASSPPLATGELFF.

There are a few counts of this clonotype. The chain recombines TRBV6-5 with TRBJ2-3, with D possibly being TRBD1 or TRBD2 (5 bases each). V dropped 0 bases and J dropped 1 base, with 5 bases sitting between them. From germline, CDR1 is MNHEY and CDR2 SVGAGI. This CDR3 region has 14 residues. CDR3 sequence (DNA): TGTGCCAGCAGTTACTCGGGGGGCACAGATACGCAGTATTTT. Translated, it gives CASSYSGGTDTQYF.

This clonotype appeared a few times. The chain has TRBV5-1 and TRBJ2-3; D possibly matches TRBD1 or TRBD2 (6 bases each). CDR3 length equals 16 residues. Germline CDR1 is SGHRS and CDR2 is YFSETQ. Trimming took off 1 base at V and 2 bases at J, with 14 bases between the two ends. The CDR3, as DNA: TGCGCCAGCAGCTTGAATCCGGGGGCCCTCACAGATACGCAGTATTTT. Its translation is CASSLNPGALTDTQYF.

This clonotype was counted many times. The gene calls are TRBV20-1 and TRBJ2-7, with 8 bases identical to TRBD1. V lost 6 bases, J lost 0 bases, and 7 bases stayed unmatched. Germline lookup yields CDR1 DFQATT and CDR2 SNEGSKA (reference sequence). There are 14 residues in the CDR3. The chain's CDR3 is CSAPDRGNSYEQYF. CDR3 coding DNA: TGCAGTGCCCCCGACAGGGGCAACTCCTACGAGCAGTACTTC.

Worth noting for this clonotype: This may stem from a read error, because a much larger clone lies one nucleotide away. The rearrangement links TRBV5-1 to TRBJ2-4, with 8 bases fitting TRBD1. The CDR3 consists of 16 residues. Germline CDR1 reads SGHRS; CDR2 reads YFSETQ. Written as DNA, the CDR3 is TGCGCCAGCAGCTTGGGACCCCAGGGGGCCAAAAACAGTCAGTACTTC. This gives the protein CASSLGPQGAKNSQYF.

At least ten counts were recorded for this clonotype. The chain combines TRBV15 with TRBJ2-5; D possibly corresponds to TRBD2 (7 bases). Germline CDR1 reads LNHNV; CDR2 reads YYDKDF (reference sequence). The CDR3 is made up of 15 amino acids. V was clipped by 0 bases and J by 3 bases, with 11 bases between them. The CDR3 here is CATSRDRGAEETQYF. The CDR3 DNA follows: TGTGCCACCAGCAGAGATCGGGGGGCGGAAGAGACCCAGTACTTC.

This chain uses TRBV11-2 with TRBJ2-6; D might be TRBD1 (6 bases). Germline V gives CDR1 SGHAT, CDR2 FQNNGV. The ends were cut back, 7 bases at V and 1 base at J, with 23 bases in the middle. This CDR3 is 19 amino acids long. CDR3 protein: CASTNLPGQDESGANVLTF. As DNA, the CDR3 is TGTGCCAGCACCAACCTGCCGGGACAAGACGAGTCTGGGGCCAACGTCCTGACTTTC.

This clonotype came up many times. The V and J genes are TRBV12-3 or TRBV12-4 and TRBJ1-1; 7 nucleotides line up with TRBD1. V lost 6 bases, J lost 6 bases, and 4 bases stayed unmatched. The CDR3 extends over 12 amino acids. CDR3 nucleotides: TGTGCCAGCAGCCCAGGGGGTGCTGAAGCTTTCTTT. Protein product: CASSPGGAEAFF.

The V and J genes are TRBV29-1 and TRBJ1-2; no reliable D call. The CDR3 is made up of 12 amino acids. Deletions cut 1 base from V and 3 bases from J, with 6 bases between. Germline V gives CDR1 SQVTM, CDR2 ANQGSEA. The DNA of the CDR3 is TGCAGCGTTGAAGGGACGGACTATGGCTACACCTTC. Protein product: CSVEGTDYGYTF.

The CDR3 reads CASSPGLAPNNEQFF. The CDR3 DNA follows: TGTGCCAGCTCACCGGGACTAGCGCCCAACAATGAGCAGTTCTTC. The chain recombines TRBV18 with TRBJ2-1; 10 nucleotides agree with TRBD2. After removal of 3 bases from V and 5 bases from J, the junction contained 4 bases not matched to a gene. Looked up from germline, CDR1 is KGHSH and CDR2 is LQKENI. The CDR3 runs to 15 residues.

This clonotype was observed at least ten times. The V gene is TRBV5-1, the J gene TRBJ2-1; a possible D gene is TRBD2 (5 bases). Trimming removed 6 bases from V and 1 base from J, with 17 bases in between. Germline CDR1 is SGHRS and CDR2 is YFSETQ. CDR3 length: 16 amino acids. The chain's CDR3 is CASNPSWTGSYNEQFF. CDR3 DNA: TGCGCCAGCAATCCTTCCTGGACGGGGTCCTACAATGAGCAGTTCTTC.

This clonotype showed up many times. The rearrangement joins TRBV6-1 to TRBJ1-1, with D tentatively TRBD1 (6 bases). V lost 10 bases, J lost 1 base, and 16 bases lay in between. The CDR3 contains 14 residues. Germline CDR1 is MNHNS and CDR2 is SASEGT. CDR3 residues: CAISTGPANTEAFF. The CDR3 coding sequence is TGTGCCATATCAACAGGGCCGGCGAACACTGAAGCTTTCTTT.

Many counts were recorded for this clonotype. The chain links TRBV3-1 to TRBJ1-1; 9 bases are shared with TRBD1. V was clipped by 2 bases and J by 6 bases; unmatched bases: 4. The germline gives CDR1 LGHDT, CDR2 YNNKEL (reference sequence). CDR3 length equals 14 residues. Written as DNA, the CDR3 is TGTGCCAGCAGCCAAAGACAGGGGGTCTCTGAAGCTTTCTTT. It yields the protein CASSQRQGVSEAFF.

A note on this clonotype: This may arise from a read error, as a much more abundant clone is one base away. The chain couples TRBV4-2 to TRBJ2-5; the D gene is possibly TRBD2 (6 bases). CDR1 is LGHNA, CDR2 YNFKEQ, per germline. CDR3 size: 13 residues. The CDR3: CASSPSREETQCF. CDR3 bases: TGTGCCAGCAGCCCTAGCAGGGAGGAGACCCAGTGCTTC.

Ten or more counts support this clonotype. V is TRBV6-1 and J is TRBJ2-1; 12 bases align to TRBD2. J gave up 8 bases and V 4 bases, and 9 bases lay outside the gene matches. Germline CDR1 MNHNS, CDR2 SASEGT. This CDR3 comprises 16 residues. The CDR3 DNA follows: TGTGCCAGCAGTGTGATTCCTAGCGGGAGGGGAGATGAGCAGTTCTTC. Amino acids: CASSVIPSGRGDEQFF.

In this sample, this clonotype turned up many times. The V call is TRBV7-6, the J call TRBJ2-3; 7 nucleotides agree with TRBD1. The CDR3 covers 18 residues. Losses at the gene ends were 3 bases for V and 0 bases for J; bases not matched to a gene: 12. CDR1 and CDR2 from the germline V gene are SGHVS and FNYEAQ. CDR3 in amino acids: CASSFNRGLGPSTDTQYF. CDR3 sequence (DNA): TGTGCCAGCAGCTTCAACAGGGGCCTGGGCCCTAGCACAGATACGCAGTATTTT.

The sample holds many counts of this clonotype. This chain uses TRBV6-5 with TRBJ1-2; D unresolved. This CDR3 region has 15 residues. CDR1 and CDR2 from the germline V gene are MNHEY and SVGAGI. Trimming shortened V by 2 bases and J by 3 bases, and 13 bases separated the two germline ends. The CDR3 protein is CASSYGARQDYGYTF. CDR3 bases: TGTGCCAGCAGTTACGGAGCTAGGCAGGACTATGGCTACACCTTC.

In regard to this clonotype: The junction differs from germline at one of its ends, possibly a read error. The V call is TRBV4-3, the J call TRBJ1-4, with D unresolved. Looked up from germline, CDR1 is LGHNA and CDR2 is YSLEER. The CDR3 length is 15 residues. In DNA, the CDR3 is TGCGCCAGCACCCAAGATTGGCCAGCGGCTGAAAAACTGTTTTTT. Protein product: CASTQDWPAAEKLFF.

This clonotype was detected ten times or more. V usage is TRBV20-1 and J usage is TRBJ2-7; D gene unclear. Per germline, CDR1 DFQATT and CDR2 SNEGSKA (reference sequence). V was trimmed by 1 base and J by 1 base, leaving 11 bases between them. This CDR3 spans 14 amino acids. Written as DNA, the CDR3 is TGCAGTGCTAGAGCGGCGAGCCCGTCCTACGAGCAGTACTTC. It yields the protein CSARAASPSYEQYF.

This clonotype was detected ten times or more. This sequence joins TRBV2 and TRBJ1-1; D uncertain. From germline, CDR1 is SNHLY and CDR2 FYNNEI. This CDR3 is 11 amino acids long. V dropped 6 bases and J dropped 8 bases, with 10 bases sitting between them. In DNA form, the CDR3 reads TGTGCCAGCAGGACTGATGACGAAGCTTTCTTT. It encodes CASRTDDEAFF.

This clonotype occurred many times. The V and J genes are TRBV20-1 and TRBJ2-1; 13 bases fit TRBD2. This CDR3 region has 15 residues. The germline V gene encodes CDR1 DFQATT and CDR2 SNEGSKA (reference sequence). The V segment lost 6 bases and the J segment 7 bases; nucleotides outside the gene matches: 9. The CDR3 region is CSARLAGGLFNEQFF. The CDR3 DNA reads TGCAGTGCGAGACTAGCGGGAGGCTTATTTAATGAGCAGTTCTTC.

This chain joins TRBV4-1 and TRBJ2-5, with 10 bases that match TRBD2. The CDR3 totals 16 residues. Germline trimming cut 1 base from V and 4 bases from J; bases unmatched to any gene: 6. CDR1 MGHRA and CDR2 YSYEKL come from the germline V gene. The CDR3 region is CASSQGWGTSVETQYF. The CDR3 nucleotides read TGCGCCAGCAGCCAAGGTTGGGGGACTAGCGTAGAGACCCAGTACTTC.

The genes are TRBV15 and TRBJ1-5, with D possibly TRBD1 on 5 matching bases. Germline CDR1 is LNHNV and CDR2 is YYDKDF (reference sequence). The length of the CDR3 is 14 residues. Trimming cost V 3 bases and J 7 bases, with 13 bases left between them. CDR3 sequence reads: CATSSPRDSQPQHF. The DNA of the CDR3 is TGTGCCACCAGCAGTCCCCGTGACAGCCAGCCCCAGCATTTT.

With respect to this clonotype: This may come from a read error, since a much larger clone is one base off. This chain uses TRBV5-6 with TRBJ1-2; D gene unclear. V dropped 2 bases and J dropped 0 bases, with 11 bases sitting between them. This CDR3 has 15 amino acids. CDR1 and CDR2 from the germline V gene are SGHDT and YYEEEE. The CDR3 here is CASSFLMSPNYGYTF. The DNA for the CDR3 is TGTGCCAGCAGCTTTCTGATGAGTCCTAACTATGGCTACACCTTC.